These T cell receptor beta chains were read from a single sample in a study of cytomegalovirus exposure and HLA in healthy donors. The repertoire was sequenced with immunoSEQ multiplex PCR; TCRdb's copy has only in-frame clones and lacks some. The data show 90,000 to 150,000 clones, 88% seen once. Sequencing input: PBMCs. These receptors originate from a woman between 18 and 29 years old in good health and CMV-seropositive. Both conserved end residues are part of each CDR3. The D gene is left open where the match is weak. Only part of the rows carry a size: once, few, many, or a class if the clone is expanded.

>TRBV19|.|TRBJ1-4|.
TGTGCCAGTAGCGTCTCGGGGGAAAAACTGTTTTTT
CASSVSGEKLFF
>TRBV18|TRBD1|TRBJ2-7|.
TGTGCCAGCTCATCGACAGGGGACGAGCAGTACTTC
CASSSTGDEQYF
>TRBV18|.|TRBJ2-7|few
TGTGCCAGCTCACCACCGTTGGCGGAGTACTACGAGCAGTACTTC
CASSPPLAEYYEQYF
>TRBV6-5|.|TRBJ1-2|.
TGTGCCAGCAGTCTTGAAGGGGGATATGGCTACACCTTC
CASSLEGGYGYTF
>TRBV10-3|TRBD2|TRBJ2-3|.
TGTGCCACCCGGGAAGGGAGCGGGGGGAACACAGATACGCAGTATTTT
CATREGSGGNTDTQYF
>TRBV6-1|.|TRBJ2-7|few
TGTGCCAGCAACCCCCCCTACTACGAGCAGTACTTC
CASNPPYYEQYF
>TRBV9|.|TRBJ1-5|.
TGTGCCAGCAGCGTGGGAGAAGGGATCAATCAGCCCCAGCATTTT
CASSVGEGINQPQHF
>TRBV9|TRBD1|TRBJ1-4|once
TGTGCCAGCAGCCCAGGGGGCGGAAATGAAAAACTGTTTTTT
CASSPGGGNEKLFF
>TRBV29-1|.|TRBJ1-5|.
TGCAGCGTCGGTTATAGCAATCAGCCCCAGCATTTT
CSVGYSNQPQHF
>TRBV19|.|TRBJ1-1|.
TGTGCCAGTAGTTACAGGGTTAACATCATGAACACTGAAGCTTTCTTT
CASSYRVNIMNTEAFF
>TRBV7-9|.|TRBJ1-1|.
TGTGCCAGCAGCTTAGCCAGGCAGGGAAGTGACTTT
CASSLARQGSDF
>TRBV11-2|TRBD1|TRBJ1-5|.
TGTGCCAGCAGCCTTGGACAGGGGAGCAATCAGCCCCAGCATTTT
CASSLGQGSNQPQHF
>TRBV7-9|TRBD2|TRBJ2-1|.
TGTGCCAGCAGCTTAGGCGGGGGTTTCGGGGAAGCTGAGCAGTTCTTC
CASSLGGGFGEAEQFF
>TRBV6-1|TRBD1|TRBJ1-2|.
TGTGCCAGCAGTGAAGTGCGGACAGGGGACGGCTACACCTTC
CASSEVRTGDGYTF